This T cell receptor beta chain was recovered during a study of T-cell reconstitution after alpha-beta-depleted transplantation in children. General study results and limits: As was reported, about two months after transplant, alpha-beta T cells came from several hundred expanded graft clones. Surviving recipient T cells and thymic progenitors underlay high day-60 TCRbeta diversity in some patients. A year had passed since transplant, and T-cell counts and diversity by then came mostly from newly produced T cells.

Library preparation (for TCRbeta) was performed with unique molecular identifiers. TCRdb re-analysed the PCR reads in MiXCR, keeping a single row per CDR3 protein. This sample has under 100,000 distinct CDR3 sequences, with 15% found just once. Points on this clonotype: Its antigen is not known.

The V and J ends lost 7 bases and 9 bases respectively, with 19 bases between them. The CDR3 is 13 amino acids. Germline CDR1 and CDR2: ENHRY and SYGVKD. Source: PBMCs, mostly from graft donor cells, taken 180 days after TCRalphabeta/CD19-depleted stem cell transplant. V and J are TRBV10-3 and TRBJ2-7; D is uncertain. The clonotype was recovered from a male patient under 10 years old who had a stem cell transplant for acute lymphoblastic leukemia, so the T cells may come from the graft donor. CDR3 sequence (DNA): TGTGCCATCAATCTCGCCGTCTGGCCCAGGCAGTACTTC. This sequence encodes CAINLAVWPRQYF.